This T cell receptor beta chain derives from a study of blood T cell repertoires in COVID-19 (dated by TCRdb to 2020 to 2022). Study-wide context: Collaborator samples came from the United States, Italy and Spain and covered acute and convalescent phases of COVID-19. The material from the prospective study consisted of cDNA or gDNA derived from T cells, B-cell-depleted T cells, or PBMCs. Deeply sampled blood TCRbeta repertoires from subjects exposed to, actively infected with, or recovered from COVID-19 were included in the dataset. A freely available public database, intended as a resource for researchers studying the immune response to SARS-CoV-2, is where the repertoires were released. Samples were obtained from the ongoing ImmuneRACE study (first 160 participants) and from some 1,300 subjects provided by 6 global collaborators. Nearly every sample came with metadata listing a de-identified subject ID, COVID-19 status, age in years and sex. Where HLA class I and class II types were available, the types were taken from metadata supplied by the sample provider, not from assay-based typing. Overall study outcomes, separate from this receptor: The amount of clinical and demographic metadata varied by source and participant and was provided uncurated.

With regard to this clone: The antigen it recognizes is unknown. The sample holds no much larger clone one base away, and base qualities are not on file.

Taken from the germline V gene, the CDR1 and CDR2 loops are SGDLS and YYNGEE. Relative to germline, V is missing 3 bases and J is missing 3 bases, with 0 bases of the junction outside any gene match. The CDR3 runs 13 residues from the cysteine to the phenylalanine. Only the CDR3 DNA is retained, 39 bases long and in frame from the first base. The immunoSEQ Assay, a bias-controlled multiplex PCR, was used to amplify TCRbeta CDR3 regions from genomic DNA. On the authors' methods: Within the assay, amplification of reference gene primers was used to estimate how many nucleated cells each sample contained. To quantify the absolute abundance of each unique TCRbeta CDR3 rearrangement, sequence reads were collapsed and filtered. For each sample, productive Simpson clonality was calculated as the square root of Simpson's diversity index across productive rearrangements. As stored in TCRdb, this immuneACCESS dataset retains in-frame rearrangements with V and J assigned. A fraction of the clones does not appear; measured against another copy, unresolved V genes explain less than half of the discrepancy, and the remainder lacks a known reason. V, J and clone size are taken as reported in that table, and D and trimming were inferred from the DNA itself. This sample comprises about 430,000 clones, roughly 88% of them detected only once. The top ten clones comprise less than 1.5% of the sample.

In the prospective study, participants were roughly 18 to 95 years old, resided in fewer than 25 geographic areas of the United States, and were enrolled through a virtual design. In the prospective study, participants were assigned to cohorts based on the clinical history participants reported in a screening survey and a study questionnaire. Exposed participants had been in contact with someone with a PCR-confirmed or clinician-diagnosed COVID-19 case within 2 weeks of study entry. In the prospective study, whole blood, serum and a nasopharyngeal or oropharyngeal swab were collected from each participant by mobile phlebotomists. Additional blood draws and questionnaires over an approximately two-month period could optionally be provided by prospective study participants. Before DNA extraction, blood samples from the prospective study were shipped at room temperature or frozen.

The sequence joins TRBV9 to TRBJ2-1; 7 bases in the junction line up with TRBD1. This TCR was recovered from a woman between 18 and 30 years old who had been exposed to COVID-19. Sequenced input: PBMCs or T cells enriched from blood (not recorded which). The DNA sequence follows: TGTGCCAGCAGCGGGGACAGCTACAATGAGCAGTTCTTC. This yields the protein CASSGDSYNEQFF.